Listed here are 7 T cell receptor beta chains from one sample, sequenced in a study of CD8 T cells in cerebrospinal fluid in Alzheimer's disease. With the 10x single-cell sequencing reads reprocessed, TCRdb shows one record per CDR3 protein and no DNA. Reported are about 1,400 distinct CDR3 sequences; the ten largest clones contain about 10%. The sequenced sample consisted of cerebrospinal fluid. These TCRs come from a human donor with mild cognitive impairment.

Its frequency marks this clonotype as medium-sized (0.01 to 0.1%). The V gene is TRBV19, the J gene TRBJ1-6; the TCRdb D gene call, TRBD1, has no DNA to confirm it. The CDR3 sequence is 14 residues long. CDR1 is LNHDA and CDR2 is SQIVND in the germline V gene (reference sequence). The CDR3: CASSIKSGLSPLHF.

This clonotype is labeled large based on frequency. This sequence joins TRBV2 and TRBJ2-5. CDR3 size: 11 residues. Germline lookup yields CDR1 SNHLY and CDR2 FYNNEI. The CDR3 reads CASSYEETQYF.

The chain uses TRBV3-1 and TRBJ1-4; the TCRdb D gene call, TRBD1, has no DNA to confirm it. CDR3 size: 18 residues. Germline lookup yields CDR1 LGHDT and CDR2 YNNKEL (reference sequence). Here the CDR3 reads CASSHAPPRGTANEKLFF.

This clonotype registers medium-sized by frequency. The chain links TRBV9 to TRBJ1-2; TCRdb's assignment of TRBD1 cannot be checked, as there is no DNA. The V gene's germline CDR1 is SGDLS and CDR2 YYNGEE. The CDR3 is made up of 15 amino acids. The CDR3 loop reads CASSVEGRVDYGYTF. The full variable domain, its missing parts supplied by reference TRBV9 and TRBJ1-2, is DSGVTQTPKHLITATGQRVTLRCSPRSGDLSVYWYQQSLDQGLQFLIQYYNGEERAKGNILERFSAQQFPDLHSELNLSSLELGDSALYFCASSVEGRVDYGYTFGSGTRLTVV.

The V call is TRBV7-9, the J call TRBJ1-2; TCRdb selects TRBD1, and the lack of DNA leaves this call unchecked. Germline V CDR1 and CDR2: SEHNR, FQNEAQ (reference sequence). The CDR3 is 17 amino acids. The CDR3 is CASSFTGRTVLGRGYTF.

In terms of frequency, this clonotype is medium-sized. The chain combines TRBV5-1 with TRBJ2-5. This CDR3 spans 13 amino acids. Looked up from germline, CDR1 is SGHRS and CDR2 is YFSETQ. The CDR3 is CASSLPEQETQYF.

This clonotype is deemed large by its frequency. The chain links TRBV10-1 to TRBJ2-1; the D gene TCRdb calls, TRBD1, cannot be checked with no DNA. CDR3 length: 16 residues. Germline CDR1 and CDR2: WNHNN and SYGVQD (reference sequence). CDR3 region: CASSPEGIGIYNEQFF.